The next 10 T cell receptor beta chains were all read from a single sample in a study of T-cell memory formation after mild COVID-19. One entry per CDR3 protein results from TCRdb running MiXCR on the 5' RACE reads. Among approximately 180,000 distinct CDR3 sequences listed, 16% were seen once. Sequencing was carried out using PBMCs or a T cell subset sorted from them (not recorded which). The receptors come from an adult woman who had mild COVID-19 (a few samples of this study predate the infection). Cell type and time point are not known.

There are a few counts of this clonotype. The genes are TRBV20-1 and TRBJ2-1; 9 bases align to TRBD2. The CDR3 length is 18 residues. Germline loops: CDR1 DFQATT, CDR2 SNEGSKA (reference sequence). The ends lost 1 base at V and 7 bases at J; junction bases unmatched: 17. CDR3: CSARVVRAGSGRGNEQFF. The CDR3 DNA reads TGCAGTGCTAGAGTCGTCCGGGCGGGTAGCGGGAGAGGAAATGAGCAGTTCTTC.

The rearrangement uses TRBV4-3 and TRBJ2-3, with D hard to call. This CDR3 comprises 18 residues. V was pared by 0 bases and J by 0 bases, with 16 bases between. Germline CDR1 is LGHNA and CDR2 is YSLEER. CDR3 protein: CASSQDLGMASSTDTQYF. The CDR3 DNA is TGCGCCAGCAGCCAAGATCTTGGTATGGCATCTAGCACAGATACGCAGTATTTT.

The chain combines TRBV6-1 with TRBJ2-3, with 10 bases matching TRBD1. The V and J ends lost 4 bases and 2 bases, in that order; junction bases with no gene match: 6. This CDR3 spans 16 amino acids. In germline, CDR1 is MNHNS, CDR2 SASEGT. CDR3 in DNA: TGTGCCAGCAGTGTTGGACAGGGGGGATACACAGATACGCAGTATTTT. Translating gives CASSVGQGGYTDTQYF.

This clonotype was seen repeatedly, ten times or more. The chain couples TRBV9 to TRBJ2-7; D could derive from TRBD1 or TRBD2 (8 bases each). CDR1 SGDLS and CDR2 YYNGEE come from the germline V gene. The CDR3 sequence is 16 residues long. V was clipped by 4 bases and J by 5 bases, with 22 bases between them. CDR3 amino acids: CASSLREGTGGDEQYF. The CDR3 nucleotides read TGTGCCAGCAGCCTTCGGGAGGGAACAGGGGGTGACGAGCAGTACTTC.

This clonotype appeared a few times. The V and J genes are TRBV9 and TRBJ2-7; TRBD2 matches 9 bases. There are 18 residues in the CDR3. Germline lookup yields CDR1 SGDLS and CDR2 YYNGEE. The V segment lost 1 base and the J segment 2 bases; nucleotides outside the gene matches: 13. CDR3 loop: CASSVSGGGGGETYEQYF. The CDR3 DNA follows: TGTGCCAGCAGCGTAAGTGGAGGCGGCGGGGGGGAGACCTACGAGCAGTACTTC.

The chain uses TRBV12-3 or TRBV12-4 and TRBJ1-4; D perhaps matches TRBD1 (5 bases). With 4 bases removed from V and 8 bases from J, the gap between germline ends came to 11 bases. CDR3 size: 13 residues. The CDR3 spells CASSSRQKEKLFF. The CDR3 DNA is TGTGCCAGCAGTTCCCGACAGAAAGAAAAACTGTTTTTT.

In this sample, this clonotype turned up many times. This chain joins TRBV7-8 and TRBJ2-7; tentatively, D is TRBD1 (5 bases). CDR1 SGHVS and CDR2 FQNEAQ come from the germline V gene. V was cut by 5 bases and J by 2 bases, with 22 bases left in between. The CDR3 has 17 amino acids. CDR3 protein: CASSPQDMVGYTYEQYF. The CDR3 nucleotides read TGTGCCAGCAGCCCACAGGATATGGTGGGTTATACCTACGAGCAGTACTTC.

The gene calls are TRBV9 and TRBJ1-1; 7 nucleotides agree with TRBD1. This CDR3 region has 14 residues. V trimming: 0 bases; J trimming: 3 bases; junction bases outside the gene matches: 2. CDR1 is SGDLS and CDR2 is YYNGEE in the germline V gene. The CDR3 is CASSVEGQDTEAFF. CDR3 coding DNA: TGTGCCAGCAGCGTAGAAGGACAGGACACTGAAGCTTTCTTT.

This clonotype was observed a handful of times. J is TRBJ2-1 and V is TRBV7-2; no definite D call. Germline V gene lookup returns CDR1 SGHTA and CDR2 FQGNSA. This CDR3 contains 13 residues. Trimming cost V 5 bases and J 9 bases, with 14 bases left between them. CDR3 region: CASSTGLRSEQFF. The CDR3 DNA is TGTGCCAGCAGCACCGGGCTTAGGAGTGAGCAGTTCTTC.

V is TRBV11-2 and J is TRBJ1-1, with 7 bases lining up with TRBD1. The germline V gene encodes CDR1 SGHAT and CDR2 FQNNGV. With V trimmed by 4 bases and J by 3 bases, 5 bases remained unmatched. The CDR3 extends over 14 amino acids. The CDR3 region has the DNA TGTGCCAGCAGCTGGCGACAGGGAGACACTGAAGCTTTCTTT. Its translation is CASSWRQGDTEAFF.